Reported below is one T cell receptor beta chain. This clone was counted once. Its recognized antigen is unknown. Nothing much larger sits one base from this clone, and base qualities are not available. Based on the germline V gene, the CDR1 and CDR2 sequences are SGHRS and YFSETQ. For this chain, trimming is 4 bases at the V end and 2 bases at the J end, and the number of junction bases without a gene match is 5. From its cysteine to its phenylalanine, the CDR3 spans 15 amino acids. The retained sequence is limited to the CDR3, 45 bases, with the frame set at the first base. TCRbeta CDR3 regions were amplified from genomic DNA by means of the immunoSEQ Assay, a bias-controlled multiplex PCR. The authors processed their data as follows. Within the assay, amplification of reference gene primers was used to estimate how many nucleated cells each sample contained. To quantify the absolute abundance of each unique TCRbeta CDR3 rearrangement, sequence reads were collapsed and filtered. Productive Simpson clonality was computed per sample as the square root of Simpson's diversity index over productive rearrangements. TCRdb took this table from immuneACCESS and kept in-frame rearrangements with V and J called. Such tables lack part of the clones; where checked against another copy, unresolved V genes explain under half of the gap, and the rest is unexplained. D and trimming were read from the DNA, whereas the V and J calls and clone size are those reported in that table. In this sample the table shows about 140,000 clones, roughly 90% of which occur a single time. The top ten hold about 1.6% of the sample.

Each collaborating institution followed its own protocols to collect whole blood in K2EDTA tubes. For TCRbeta analysis, collaborators shipped samples in one of three forms: frozen whole blood, isolated PBMCs, or DNA extracted from either of those sample types. The data stem from a study of blood T cell repertoires in COVID-19 (dated by TCRdb to the early 2020s). At the level of the whole study: Samples covering the acute and convalescent phases of COVID-19 were provided by collaborators in the United States, Italy and Spain. The prospective study material was composed of cDNA or gDNA derived from T cells, B-cell-depleted T cells, or PBMCs. The dataset comprised deeply sampled blood TCRbeta repertoires from subjects exposed to, actively infected with, or recovered from COVID-19. The repertoires were released in a freely available public database meant as a resource for research on the immune response to SARS-CoV-2. Samples came from the ongoing ImmuneRACE study (first 160 participants) plus 1,254 subjects from 6 global collaborators. A de-identified subject ID, COVID-19 status, age in years and sex were almost always included in the sample metadata. HLA class I and class II types, where available, came from metadata supplied by the sample provider rather than from assay-based typing. Overall study results and their limits: Clinical and demographic metadata were provided uncurated, with the amount varying by source and participant.

This receptor was taken from a human donor in a cohort sampled during active COVID-19. This receptor chain uses TRBV5-1 and TRBJ2-5; the central 10 bases match TRBD2. Sequencing input: peripheral blood. The CDR3 protein: CASSPWTSGQETQYF. The DNA sequence follows: TGCGCCAGCAGCCCATGGACTAGCGGACAAGAGACCCAGTACTTC. When the CDR3 is completed using the reference TRBV5-1 and TRBJ2-5 genes on either side, the full variable domain is KAGVTQTPRYLIKTRGQQVTLSCSPISGHRSVSWYQQTPGQGLQFLFEYFSETQRNKGNFPGRFSGRQFSNSRSEMNVSTLELGDSALYLCASSPWTSGQETQYFGPGTRLLVL.